The TCR beta chain described here comes from a study of cytomegalovirus exposure and HLA in healthy donors. V was clipped by 5 bases and J by 0 bases; unmatched bases: 8. The germline V gene encodes CDR1 SGHVS and CDR2 FNYEAQ. The CDR3 is 16 residues long. PCR employed 60 Vbeta and 13 Jbeta primers. Data came from immunoSEQ multiplex PCR; TCRdb stores just in-frame clones and leaves some out. The sample lists tens of thousands of clones, about 80% occurring once. Sequenced sample: PBMCs. This clonotype originated in a young woman in good health and CMV-seropositive. V and J are TRBV7-6 and TRBJ2-3; TRBD2 matches at 7 bases. This CDR3 reads CASSPQGGSSTDTQYF. CDR3 in DNA: TGTGCCAGCAGCCCCCAGGGAGGGAGCAGCACAGATACGCAGTATTTT.